This T cell receptor beta chain was identified during a study of cytomegalovirus exposure and HLA in healthy donors. With 60 Vbeta and 13 Jbeta primers, the PCR was carried out. Data came from immunoSEQ multiplex PCR; TCRdb stores just in-frame clones and leaves some out. This sample has about 47,000 clones; approximately 68% occur once, and the top ten carry roughly 6.3%. This clone has only a few counts. The CDR3 spans 15 residues. Sequencing was performed on PBMCs. The clonotype comes from a man aged 25 to 40 in good health and CMV-seronegative. V gene TRBV21-1 combines with J gene TRBJ2-7; TRBD2 is the table's D call and was not checked against the DNA. TRBV21-1 is a listed pseudogene. The CDR3 protein is CASRRRDWISYEQYF. The CDR3 nucleotides are TGTGCCAGCCGCCGGCGGGACTGGATATCCTACGAGCAGTACTTC.